This TCR beta chain emerged from a study of control samples from healthy donors and cancer patients. Assay used: immunoSEQ multiplex PCR; TCRdb lists only in-frame clones, some missing. This table has approximately 46,000 clones, 85% to 95% appearing once. CDR3 length: 13 residues. Germline CDR1 reads SGHRS; CDR2 reads YFSETQ. Trimming took 0 bases from V and 6 from J; bases not matched to a gene: 3. This clonotype was obtained from a young man with colorectal cancer. Sequencing input: PBMCs. This chain joins TRBV5-1 and TRBJ2-7, with 7 nucleotides matching TRBD2. This CDR3 reads CASSLGPGGEQYF. The CDR3 region has the DNA TGCGCCAGCAGCTTGGGACCGGGAGGCGAGCAGTACTTC.